This TCR beta chain is drawn from a study of T-cell reconstitution after alpha-beta-depleted transplantation in children. Whole-study findings and limits: From newly produced T cells came most of the T-cell counts and diversity one year after transplant. Expanded graft clones, several hundred of them, were reportedly the source of alpha-beta T cells about two months after transplant. Surviving recipient cells, namely T cells and thymic progenitors, were the source of high day-60 TCRbeta diversity in some patients.

The junction had 6 bases not matched to a gene; V was cut back by 0 bases and J by 6 bases. The CDR3 is 15 amino acids. Germline V gene sequence: CDR1 SGHRS, CDR2 YFSETQ. It was with unique molecular identifiers that the TCRbeta library was prepared. TCRdb re-derived calls from the PCR reads in MiXCR, one entry per CDR3 protein. Of 210,000 or so distinct CDR3 sequences in the sample, approximately 10% are singletons; the top ten hold roughly 27%. This clonotype was seen repeatedly, ten times or more. Its specificity is unknown. The genes are TRBV5-1 and TRBJ2-4; TRBD2 aligns across 7 bases. This specimen consisted of PBMCs, obtained before TCRalphabeta/CD19-depleted stem cell transplant. The source is a child younger than two with acute myeloid leukemia, due to receive a stem cell transplant. This CDR3 reads CASSLESPGGNIQYF. The DNA for the CDR3 is TGCGCCAGCAGCTTGGAGTCGCCGGGGGGAAACATTCAGTACTTC.